Listed here are 31 T cell receptor beta chains from one sample, sequenced in a study of T cell repertoires in cytomegalovirus infection. TCRdb re-called the reads through MiXCR, storing one row per CDR3 protein. There are about 460,000 distinct CDR3 sequences in the sample; roughly 12% occur only once, and about 9.4% lies in the top ten. Sequenced input: PBMCs. Receptors originate from a human donor in good health (CMV status not recorded). Some clones in this sample may be carry-over from other donors' samples.

The chain couples TRBV15 to TRBJ2-2, with D unclear. The V end was cut by 0 bases, the J end by 5 bases, with 10 bases between. The CDR3 totals 15 residues. Germline CDR1 and CDR2: LNHNV and YYDKDF (reference sequence). CDR3 loop: CATSRDFGVTGELFF. In DNA form, the CDR3 reads TGTGCCACCAGCAGAGATTTCGGAGTTACCGGGGAGCTGTTTTTT.

This rearrangement joins TRBV30 to TRBJ2-2, with D possibly TRBD2 on 5 matching bases. Trimming removed 4 bases at V and 0 bases at J, with 9 bases between. CDR1 is GTSNPN, CDR2 SVGIG, per germline (reference sequence). The CDR3 has 14 residues. Here the CDR3 DNA reads TGTGCCTGGACCCGGACTCCGAACACCGGGGAGCTGTTTTTT. It codes for CAWTRTPNTGELFF. The full variable domain, rest sourced from reference TRBV30 and TRBJ2-2, is SQTIHQWPATLVQPVGSPLSLECTVEGTSNPNLYWYRQAAGRGLQLLFYSVGIGQISSEVPQNLSASRPQDRQFILSSKKLLLSDSGFYLCAWTRTPNTGELFFGEGSRLTVL.

The sample holds many counts of this clonotype. The DNA of the CDR3 is TGTGCCAGCAGCCCAAGCCGGGACACCTACAATGAGCAGTTCTTC. It specifies CASSPSRDTYNEQFF. V is TRBV7-2 and J is TRBJ2-1; perhaps TRBD1 as D (6 bases). V lost 5 bases and J 2 bases, leaving 13 bases between the germline ends. The germline CDR1 and CDR2 sequences are SGHTA and FQGNSA. CDR3 length equals 15 residues.

This clonotype was recorded at least ten times. This chain connects TRBV7-3 to TRBJ1-5; D might be TRBD1 (6 bases). Germline CDR1 and CDR2: SGHTA and FQGTGA. The V gene lost 3 bases and the J gene lost 0 bases, with 9 bases spanning the gap. The CDR3 length is 15 residues. DNA of the CDR3: TGTGCCAGCAGCTTCCGACAGGATAGCAATCAGCCCCAGCATTTT. It encodes CASSFRQDSNQPQHF.

This clonotype was seen a handful of times. V usage is TRBV5-1 and J usage is TRBJ2-3; the match to TRBD1 covers 7 bases. Germline CDR1 and CDR2: SGHRS and YFSETQ. The CDR3 is 15 amino acids. V trimming: 0 bases; J trimming: 0 bases; junction bases outside the gene matches: 1. The CDR3 is CASSLAGQSTDTQYF. In DNA form, the CDR3 reads TGCGCCAGCAGCTTGGCGGGACAGAGCACAGATACGCAGTATTTT.

The J gene is TRBJ2-1, the V gene TRBV5-4; TRBD2 matches 10 bases. The CDR3 runs 16 residues. J was trimmed by 6 bases and V by 2 bases; bases with no gene match: 8. CDR1 is SGHNT and CDR2 is YYREEE in the germline V gene (reference sequence). CDR3: CASSFQSGRAPNEQFF. As DNA, the CDR3 is TGTGCCAGCAGCTTCCAGAGCGGGAGGGCCCCCAATGAGCAGTTCTTC.

In regard to this clonotype: At one end, the junction sequence differs from germline, possibly due to a read error. This sequence joins TRBV5-1 and TRBJ1-1, with unresolved D. Per germline, CDR1 SGHRS and CDR2 YFSETQ. This CDR3 is built from 14 residues. The CDR3 sequence: CASSLDSRNNEAFF. CDR3 DNA sequence: TGCGCCAGCAGCTTGGACTCGAGGAACAATGAAGCTTTCTTT.

This clonotype showed up many times. This chain connects TRBV7-2 to TRBJ1-2; D unclear. This CDR3 is built from 13 residues. V was trimmed by 3 bases and J by 6 bases, leaving 11 bases between them. Germline loops: CDR1 SGHTA, CDR2 FQGNSA. CDR3 region: CASSFVQANGYTF. DNA for the CDR3: TGTGCCAGCAGCTTTGTGCAGGCTAATGGCTACACCTTC.

This clonotype was counted many times. The gene calls are TRBV7-3 and TRBJ1-1, with D unresolved. The germline gives CDR1 SGHTA, CDR2 FQGTGA. This CDR3 region has 13 residues. V lost 8 bases and J 1 base, leaving 11 bases between the germline ends. CDR3 in DNA: TGTGCCAGCTCGGTTAGTGGGAACACTGAAGCTTTCTTT. The encoded protein is CASSVSGNTEAFF.

To note about this clonotype: The junction and the germline gene differ at one end; a read error may be behind it. This rearrangement joins TRBV24-1 to TRBJ2-3; 7 bases line up with TRBD1. Germline loops: CDR1 KGHDR, CDR2 SFDVKD. CDR3 length equals 16 residues. The CDR3 DNA reads TGTGCCACCAGTGATCCTCGACAGGGTGCCACAGAAACGCAGTATTTT. Its protein product is CATSDPRQGATETQYF.

This clonotype was observed a handful of times. The V and J genes are TRBV29-1 and TRBJ2-6, with 7 bases fitting TRBD1. The CDR3 is 17 amino acids. Germline-derived CDR1 and CDR2 are SQVTM and ANQGSEA. With 6 bases clipped from V and 0 bases from J, the junction kept 11 bases outside the gene matches. The CDR3 DNA is TGCAGCGTCCTTGGACAGGCCTACAGCTCTGGGGCCAACGTCCTGACTTTC. Translated: CSVLGQAYSSGANVLTF. The entire variable domain, with the rest obtained from reference TRBV29-1 and TRBJ2-6, is as follows: SAVISQKPSRDICQRGTSLTIQCQVDSQVTMMFWYRQQPGQSLTLIATANQGSEATYESGFVIDKFPISRPNLTFSTLTVSNMSPEDSSIYLCSVLGQAYSSGANVLTFGAGSRLTVL.

This clonotype was seen repeatedly, ten times or more. The chain combines TRBV6-5 with TRBJ1-4; 7 bases are shared with TRBD1. Germline trimming cut 6 bases from V and 7 bases from J; bases unmatched to any gene: 8. Germline V gives CDR1 MNHEY, CDR2 SVGAGI. The CDR3 extends over 14 amino acids. This CDR3 reads CASRQDRVGEKLFF. As DNA, the CDR3 is TGTGCCAGCAGACAAGACAGGGTTGGTGAAAAACTGTTTTTT.

This clonotype occurred many times. The gene calls are TRBV7-9 and TRBJ2-5; 15 positions match TRBD2. CDR3 length: 18 amino acids. Germline CDR1 reads SEHNR; CDR2 reads FQNEAQ (reference sequence). The trim removed 5 bases at V and 3 bases at J, leaving 10 bases unmatched. DNA for the CDR3: TGTGCCAGCAGCGAACTAATGGGGACTAGCGGGAGGAAAGAGACCCAGTACTTC. Its translation is CASSELMGTSGRKETQYF. The whole variable domain, remainder taken from reference TRBV7-9 and TRBJ2-5, is DTGVSQNPRHKITKRGQNVTFRCDPISEHNRLYWYRQTLGQGPEFLTYFQNEAQLEKSRLLSDRFSAERPKGSFSTLEIQRTEQGDSAMYLCASSELMGTSGRKETQYFGPGTRLLVL.

This clonotype came up once. The chain combines TRBV12-5 with TRBJ1-1; the D gene is possibly TRBD1 (5 bases). Germline CDR1 reads LGHNT; CDR2 reads FRNRAP. The length of the CDR3 is 14 residues. Trimming took 3 bases from V and 1 from J, leaving 9 bases between them. This CDR3 is CASGFGAPNTEAFF. CDR3 in DNA: TGTGCTAGTGGTTTTGGGGCCCCGAACACTGAAGCTTTCTTT. Full variable domain (rest looked up from reference TRBV12-5 and TRBJ1-1): DARVTQTPRHKVTEMGQEVTMRCQPILGHNTVFWYRQTMMQGLELLAYFRNRAPLDDSGMPKDRFSAEMPDATLATLKIQPSEPRDSAVYFCASGFGAPNTEAFFGQGTRLTVV.

The table lists this clonotype with many counts. The CDR3 coding sequence is TGTGCCAGCAGTACGACCTTGATGAGCTCCTACAATGAGCAGTTCTTC. The encoded protein is CASSTTLMSSYNEQFF. The chain uses TRBV5-5 and TRBJ2-1; D gene unclear. The CDR3 is made up of 16 amino acids. Germline V gene sequence: CDR1 SGHKS, CDR2 YYEKEE (reference sequence). V gave up 5 bases and J gave up 0 bases, with 15 bases separating them.

In this sample, this clonotype turned up a few times. This rearrangement joins TRBV3-1 to TRBJ2-1; the D call may be TRBD1 or TRBD2 (6 bases each). Germline V gene lookup returns CDR1 LGHDT and CDR2 YNNKEL (reference sequence). V dropped 3 bases and J dropped 2 bases, with 11 bases sitting between them. The CDR3 has 15 amino acids. Here the CDR3 DNA reads TGTGCCAGCAGCCACGACGGGGGCCCCTACAATGAGCAGTTCTTC. Its protein product is CASSHDGGPYNEQFF.

This clonotype occurred many times. The V call is TRBV3-1, the J call TRBJ2-7, with 8 bases lining up with TRBD1. The CDR3 covers 14 residues. The germline CDR1 and CDR2 sequences are LGHDT and YNNKEL (reference sequence). V dropped 4 bases and J dropped 5; count of bases not matched to a gene: 7. The CDR3 DNA reads TGTGCCAGCAGCCGGACGAACAGGGGGAACGAGCAGTACTTC. Protein: CASSRTNRGNEQYF.

As for this clonotype: Given a much more abundant clone one base away, this may be a read error. The CDR3 ends on some other residue instead of the conserved phenylalanine or tryptophan, so this is likely a read error. This sequence joins TRBV11-2 and TRBJ1-1, with unresolved D. The CDR3 loop spans 14 amino acids. CDR1 and CDR2 (germline): SGHAT, FQNNGV. Trimming stripped 2 bases from V and 2 bases from J, with 9 bases between. In DNA form, the CDR3 reads TGTGCCAGCAGCTTAACAGACCTCAACACTGAAGCTTTCTCT. Translated, it gives CASSLTDLNTEAFS.

This clonotype was counted ten times or more. This may be a read error: a much more frequent sequence differs by one nucleotide. The gene calls are TRBV6-1 and TRBJ2-2, with D unclear. The V gene's germline CDR1 is MNHNS and CDR2 SASEGT. The CDR3 runs to 12 residues. V was trimmed by 6 bases and J by 0 bases, leaving 2 bases between them. The chain's CDR3 is CASRSNTGELFF. The CDR3 region has the DNA TGTGCCAGCAGGTCGAACACCGGGGAGCTGTTTTTT.

This clonotype was seen ten or more times. The chain recombines TRBV7-9 with TRBJ1-5; D not certain. The CDR3 has 14 residues. V lost 5 bases and J lost 0, with 8 bases in between. Germline assignment: CDR1 SEHNR and CDR2 FQNEAQ (reference sequence). The CDR3 sequence: CASSRGLSNQPQHF. As DNA, the CDR3 is TGTGCCAGCAGCCGCGGCCTTAGCAATCAGCCCCAGCATTTT. The variable domain in full, with the rest retrieved from reference TRBV7-9 and TRBJ1-5, is DTGVSQNPRHKITKRGQNVTFRCDPISEHNRLYWYRQTLGQGPEFLTYFQNEAQLEKSRLLSDRFSAERPKGSFSTLEIQRTEQGDSAMYLCASSRGLSNQPQHFGDGTRLSIL.

This clonotype was detected ten times or more. The genes are TRBV7-9 and TRBJ2-1, with 11 nucleotides matching TRBD2. This CDR3 contains 12 residues. Per germline, CDR1 SEHNR and CDR2 FQNEAQ (reference sequence). J was trimmed by 14 bases and V by 4 bases; bases with no gene match: 4. Here the CDR3 reads CASSSSGRIEFF. CDR3 sequence (DNA): TGTGCCAGCAGCTCTAGCGGGAGGATCGAGTTCTTC.

The CDR3 coding sequence is TGTGCCAGCAGTCGTGAATCTGGAAACACCATATATTTT. It codes for CASSRESGNTIYF. V usage is TRBV7-9 and J usage is TRBJ1-3; the D is unclear. The V end was cut by 6 bases, the J end by 1 base, with 7 bases between. From germline, CDR1 is SEHNR and CDR2 FQNEAQ (reference sequence). The CDR3 runs 13 residues.

V usage is TRBV20-1 and J usage is TRBJ2-2; TRBD2 aligns across 9 bases. CDR3 length equals 15 residues. V lost 6 bases to trimming and J lost 7 bases; unmatched junction nucleotides: 12. Per germline, CDR1 DFQATT and CDR2 SNEGSKA (reference sequence). CDR3 residues: CSAAIGGGAIGELFF. The CDR3 DNA reads as TGCAGTGCCGCTATTGGCGGGGGGGCGATCGGGGAGCTGTTTTTT.

The rearrangement uses TRBV2 and TRBJ1-4; possible D gene TRBD1, 5 bases. The CDR3 runs 11 residues. Per germline, CDR1 SNHLY and CDR2 FYNNEI. Trimming took 7 bases from V and 8 from J, leaving 8 bases between them. The CDR3 reads CASIRGEKLFF. CDR3 bases: TGTGCCAGCATCCGGGGGGAAAAACTGTTTTTT.

The CDR3 reads CSASDRGFNQPQHF. The CDR3 region has the DNA TGCAGTGCTTCGGACAGGGGGTTCAATCAGCCCCAGCATTTT. The gene calls are TRBV20-1 and TRBJ1-5; 10 nucleotides align to TRBD1. V lost 5 bases to trimming and J lost 3 bases; unmatched junction nucleotides: 4. This CDR3 contains 14 residues. CDR1 is DFQATT, CDR2 SNEGSKA, per germline (reference sequence).

This clonotype was counted ten times or more. The V call is TRBV6-1, the J call TRBJ2-1, with 7 bases aligning to TRBD2. Germline V gene lookup returns CDR1 MNHNS and CDR2 SASEGT. The trim removed 2 bases at V and 3 bases at J, leaving 13 bases unmatched. This CDR3 is 18 amino acids long. This CDR3 reads CASSESPGGVGVYNEQFF. The CDR3 region has the DNA TGTGCCAGCAGTGAATCCCCGGGGGGTGTCGGGGTCTACAATGAGCAGTTCTTC.

This clonotype was detected only a few times. The rearrangement uses TRBV19 and TRBJ2-3; TRBD1 aligns across 8 bases. Germline V CDR1 and CDR2: LNHDA, SQIVND (reference sequence). The CDR3 covers 15 residues. V shed 4 bases, J shed 1 base, and the junction held 4 bases outside the gene matches. The CDR3 DNA reads TGTGCCAGTAGTAAACAGGGGGTGGGCACAGATACGCAGTATTTT. This sequence encodes CASSKQGVGTDTQYF.

J is TRBJ2-7 and V is TRBV29-1, with D perhaps matching TRBD1 (5 bases). The CDR3 runs 12 residues. Germline V CDR1 and CDR2: SQVTM, ANQGSEA. Trimming took 6 bases from V and 5 from J, leaving 14 bases between them. The CDR3 nucleotides are TGCAGCGTCGGACGCAGGGCCCACGAGCAGTACTTC. Encoded protein: CSVGRRAHEQYF.

This clonotype has ten or more counts. This chain links TRBV6-2 or TRBV6-3 with TRBJ2-3; D unclear. V lost 0 bases and J 2 bases, leaving 12 bases between the germline ends. Germline lookup yields CDR1 MNHEY and CDR2 SVGEGT. This CDR3 is 16 amino acids long. CDR3: CASSYSKQSLTDTQYF. The DNA of the CDR3 is TGTGCCAGCAGTTACTCGAAGCAGAGTCTCACAGATACGCAGTATTTT.

This clonotype came up a few times. The chain joins TRBV20-1 to TRBJ2-7; TRBD1 matches 8 bases. Trimming cost V 1 base and J 7 bases; bases outside gene matches: 12. The CDR3 sequence is 15 residues long. Germline lookup yields CDR1 DFQATT and CDR2 SNEGSKA (reference sequence). In DNA, the CDR3 is TGCAGTGCTAGAGTTACTTCGACAGGGGCACATGAGCAGTACTTC. Translated, it gives CSARVTSTGAHEQYF.

In this sample, this clonotype turned up a few times. The V gene is TRBV20-1, the J gene TRBJ2-5, with a possible D match to TRBD2 (6 bases). CDR1 and CDR2 (germline): DFQATT, SNEGSKA (reference sequence). This CDR3 has 14 residues. Trimming took off 3 bases at V and 3 bases at J, with 14 bases between the two ends. This CDR3 reads CSASRRAREETQYF. In nucleotides, the CDR3 is TGCAGTGCTAGTCGGAGGGCCCGCGAAGAGACCCAGTACTTC.